This T cell receptor (beta chain) is from a study of T-cell memory formation after mild COVID-19. The study, taken as a whole, reports: Confirmation was lacking for SARS-CoV-2 specificity of second-wave clones that peaked on day 37. Chiefly within CM and EM were the contracting CD4+ clones; CD8+ ones were within EMRA. Clones contracting over day 15 to 85 were CD4/CD8 balanced, with later expanders leaning CD4+.

One entry per CDR3 protein, called by TCRdb with MiXCR from the 5' RACE reads. The sample lists hundreds of thousands of distinct CDR3 sequences; about a sixth were seen once. Details on this clonotype: Its antigen remains unknown.

CDR1 SNHLY and CDR2 FYNNEI come from the germline V gene. This CDR3 is 14 amino acids long. J lost 1 base, V lost 5 bases, and 3 bases had no gene match. The sample consisted of PBMCs or a T cell subset sorted from them (not recorded which). The chain joins TRBV2 to TRBJ2-3, with 7 bases aligning to TRBD1. The TCR comes from a man aged 18 to 30 who had mild COVID-19 (a few samples of this study predate the infection). Cell type and time point are not known. CDR3 in amino acids: CASSRDSGTDTQYF. The CDR3, as DNA: TGTGCCAGCAGTCGGGACAGCGGCACAGATACGCAGTATTTT.